A selection of T cell receptor beta chains follows, all from one sample in a study of CD8 T cells in ankylosing spondylitis. TCRdb called the 5' RACE reads again in MiXCR, with one record for every CDR3 protein. The sample includes under 250,000 distinct CDR3 sequences, 7.5% to 9.5% of them seen just once. Sequences were obtained from blood, either unsorted or a sorted T cell fraction (not recorded which). These receptors came from a female donor with ankylosing spondylitis or in good health (not recorded which). Both conserved end residues are part of each CDR3. The D gene is left open where the match is weak.

cdr3_aa: CASSGRGQETQYF; v_call: TRBV9; d_call: .
cdr3_aa: CASSFRGRSYNEQFF; v_call: TRBV7-2; d_call: .
cdr3_aa: CASSLFGDTQYF; v_call: TRBV11-3; d_call: .
cdr3_aa: CASSLRLAGGVGEQFF; v_call: TRBV7-2; d_call: TRBD2
cdr3_aa: CASSLRVRSGNYNEQFF; v_call: TRBV7-2; d_call: TRBD2
cdr3_aa: CASSFLRDRLSF; v_call: TRBV6-6; d_call: TRBD1
cdr3_aa: CSATRDSVFF; v_call: TRBV20-1; d_call: TRBD1
cdr3_aa: CSARDNFDSSNQPQHF; v_call: TRBV20-1; d_call: .
cdr3_aa: CASSPISGSRGEQFF; v_call: TRBV7-9; d_call: .
cdr3_aa: CASSWGEGVDEQYF; v_call: TRBV12-3/TRBV12-4; d_call: .
cdr3_aa: CSVKQGWNTEAFF; v_call: TRBV29-1; d_call: .
cdr3_aa: CASSTGTKETQYF; v_call: TRBV5-1; d_call: .
cdr3_aa: CASSIVALARILNTGELFF; v_call: TRBV11-1; d_call: .
cdr3_aa: CAISGAGGARNEQFF; v_call: TRBV10-3; d_call: TRBD2
cdr3_aa: CASSPRATSLTQYF; v_call: TRBV27; d_call: .
cdr3_aa: CATSRDLTNTEAFF; v_call: TRBV15; d_call: .
cdr3_aa: CASSYGKESTEAFF; v_call: TRBV6-5; d_call: .
cdr3_aa: CASSLSRGGGEQFF; v_call: TRBV4-2; d_call: .
cdr3_aa: CASSLQENGYTF; v_call: TRBV10-2; d_call: .
cdr3_aa: CASSLMDSSMNTIYF; v_call: TRBV5-1; d_call: .
cdr3_aa: CASSLDPGDTQYF; v_call: TRBV7-2; d_call: .
cdr3_aa: CASSWGTGPNTGELFF; v_call: TRBV12-3/TRBV12-4; d_call: TRBD1
cdr3_aa: CASSPEGGRTNEKLFF; v_call: TRBV4-3; d_call: .
cdr3_aa: CASSFDPVNNEQFF; v_call: TRBV5-1; d_call: .
cdr3_aa: CASSFDRGPGELFF; v_call: TRBV7-2; d_call: TRBD1
cdr3_aa: CASTATGDTQYF; v_call: TRBV27; d_call: .
cdr3_aa: CASSPANTYEQYF; v_call: TRBV18; d_call: .
cdr3_aa: CASTNPGLAGGPHYNEQFF; v_call: TRBV5-1; d_call: TRBD2
cdr3_aa: CSALAPGQYNEQFF; v_call: TRBV20-1; d_call: .
cdr3_aa: CASSAAEVSTDTQYF; v_call: TRBV5-1; d_call: .
cdr3_aa: CASSFSGSGEQFF; v_call: TRBV7-3; d_call: .
cdr3_aa: CSVYPAEEAFF; v_call: TRBV29-1; d_call: .
cdr3_aa: CASSLFTYNEQFF; v_call: TRBV5-6; d_call: .
cdr3_aa: CASSPGTSGRWVEQFF; v_call: TRBV5-1; d_call: TRBD2
cdr3_aa: CASRVAGGELFF; v_call: TRBV28; d_call: .
cdr3_aa: CSVETQGVATEAFF; v_call: TRBV29-1; d_call: .
cdr3_aa: CASSSLTGTSGSGGLRNEQFF; v_call: TRBV11-3; d_call: TRBD2
cdr3_aa: CASSLARVGNTGELFF; v_call: TRBV11-1; d_call: .
cdr3_aa: CASSSPGLAGNNEQFF; v_call: TRBV6-2/TRBV6-3; d_call: TRBD2
cdr3_aa: CASRGGLAGGHPRDIQYF; v_call: TRBV6-4; d_call: TRBD2
cdr3_aa: CASSVGEGTYVPEAFF; v_call: TRBV9; d_call: .
cdr3_aa: CSAIGPLGNEQFF; v_call: TRBV20-1; d_call: .
cdr3_aa: CATSRDSGSRQYF; v_call: TRBV15; d_call: TRBD2
cdr3_aa: CSARRTDSKAFF; v_call: TRBV20-1; d_call: .
cdr3_aa: CASSLTVEQFF; v_call: TRBV5-1; d_call: .
cdr3_aa: CSARVRQGGNSPLHF; v_call: TRBV20-1; d_call: TRBD1
cdr3_aa: CASSYDGGSYGYTF; v_call: TRBV6-5; d_call: .
cdr3_aa: CASGQGNGNTIYF; v_call: TRBV12-5; d_call: TRBD1
cdr3_aa: CASSDMGGTYNEQFF; v_call: TRBV25-1; d_call: .
cdr3_aa: CASSLLGVHQPQHF; v_call: TRBV7-2; d_call: .
cdr3_aa: CASSFGTLTSGNIQYF; v_call: TRBV5-4; d_call: .
cdr3_aa: CSAARPEGQGNEQFF; v_call: TRBV20-1; d_call: .
cdr3_aa: CASSRGQVTYEQYF; v_call: TRBV7-2; d_call: TRBD1